This is a list of T cell receptor beta chains from one sample in a study of T cell responses to AZD1222 COVID-19 vaccine. Profiling relied on immunoSEQ multiplex PCR, and the TCRdb table lists in-frame clones only, not all of them. The data hold some 130,000 clones, with over 65% observed a single time. This material consisted of peripheral blood, taken on day 0 of AZD1222 vaccination. All receptors come from an adult in good health. The CDR3 runs from the conserved cysteine through the conserved F or W. A D gene is named only where the DNA matches it firmly. Rows give clone size only sometimes, using once, few, many, or a class for an expanded clone.

size	V	D	length	J	CDR3	DNA
-	TRBV28	-	18	TRBJ1-3	CASSLRPSLGRFGNTIYF	TGTGCCAGCAGTTTGCGCCCCTCCCTGGGCAGATTTGGAAACACCATATATTTT
-	TRBV7-9	TRBD1	16	TRBJ1-4	CASSLAGEGAHEKLFF	TGTGCCAGCAGCCTCGCCGGGGAGGGGGCTCATGAAAAACTGTTTTTT
-	TRBV27	-	16	TRBJ2-2	CASSSTWRGNTGELFF	TGTGCCAGCAGTTCCACCTGGCGGGGGAACACCGGGGAGCTGTTTTTT
few	TRBV9	TRBD1	15	TRBJ1-6	CASSETGGKNSPLHF	TGTGCCAGCAGCGAGACAGGGGGAAAGAATTCACCCCTCCACTTT
-	TRBV30	TRBD2	16	TRBJ2-2	CAWRPLAGSPTGELFF	TGTGCCTGGAGGCCCCTAGCGGGGAGCCCTACCGGGGAGCTGTTTTTT
-	TRBV27	-	15	TRBJ2-7	CASSQSGEARWEQYF	TGTGCCAGCAGTCAGTCAGGGGAGGCACGATGGGAGCAGTACTTC
few	TRBV4-1	-	16	TRBJ1-3	CASSQAGVEAGNTIYF	TGCGCCAGCAGCCAAGCAGGGGTAGAGGCTGGAAACACCATATATTTT
-	TRBV12-3/TRBV12-4	-	12	TRBJ1-5	CASSLGGQPQHF	TGTGCCAGCAGTTTAGGCGGTCAGCCCCAGCATTTT
-	TRBV5-4	-	16	TRBJ2-2	CASSLGWTQNTGELFF	TGTGCCAGCAGCTTGGGTTGGACACAGAACACCGGGGAGCTGTTTTTT
-	TRBV28	-	12	TRBJ2-7	CASRRGAYEQYF	TGTGCCAGCAGAAGGGGGGCATACGAGCAGTACTTC
few	TRBV2	-	15	TRBJ2-1	CASSYRGVAYNEQFF	TGTGCCAGCAGTTATCGCGGGGTGGCCTACAATGAGCAGTTCTTC
-	TRBV30	-	13	TRBJ1-2	CAWSVVENYGYTF	TGTGCCTGGAGTGTGGTCGAGAACTATGGCTACACCTTC
-	TRBV4-1	TRBD1	16	TRBJ2-3	CASSQVWDRGTDTQYF	TGCGCCAGCAGCCAAGTCTGGGACAGAGGCACAGATACGCAGTATTTT
-	TRBV18	TRBD1	15	TRBJ1-2	CASSSRTGGSYGYTF	TGTGCCAGCTCATCCCGGACAGGCGGGAGTTATGGCTACACCTTC
-	TRBV27	-	14	TRBJ1-2	CASRRGPSNYGYTF	TGTGCCAGCAGGAGGGGACCATCTAACTATGGCTACACCTTC
-	TRBV5-1	TRBD2	15	TRBJ2-4	CASSLGLAGKNIQYF	TGCGCCAGCAGCTTGGGCCTAGCGGGGAAAAACATTCAGTACTTC
few	TRBV24-1	-	16	TRBJ1-2	CATSDPKQGLGYGYTF	TGTGCCACCAGTGACCCGAAGCAGGGTCTGGGCTATGGCTACACCTTC
-	TRBV2	-	14	TRBJ1-5	CASRPPLAAQPQHF	TGTGCCAGCAGACCCCCCTTAGCGGCTCAGCCCCAGCATTTT
once	TRBV7-6	TRBD1	16	TRBJ2-6	CASSLGQGRGANVLTF	TGTGCCAGCAGCTTGGGACAGGGTCGGGGGGCCAACGTCCTGACTTTC
-	TRBV5-6	-	14	TRBJ1-6	CASSPDSYNSPLHF	TGTGCCAGCAGCCCCGACAGCTATAATTCACCCCTCCACTTT
-	TRBV5-6	-	15	TRBJ1-2	CASSFITVFNYGYTF	TGTGCCAGCAGCTTTATCACAGTCTTTAACTATGGCTACACCTTC
-	TRBV29-1	TRBD1	15	TRBJ2-3	CSVEDNRGRADTQYF	TGCAGCGTTGAAGACAACAGGGGGCGCGCAGATACGCAGTATTTT
-	TRBV6-5	-	16	TRBJ2-3	CASSYGGPVTTDTQYF	TGTGCCAGCAGTTACGGGGGACCGGTTACCACAGATACGCAGTATTTT
once	TRBV28	TRBD2	13	TRBJ2-1	CASSSGLAGRQFF	TGTGCCAGCAGTTCGGGACTAGCGGGGAGGCAGTTCTTC
few	TRBV6-5	-	14	TRBJ2-7	CASSYVQGSYEQYF	TGTGCCAGCAGTTACGTCCAGGGTTCTTACGAGCAGTACTTC
few	TRBV3-1/TRBV3-2	-	15	TRBJ1-3	CASSPSDRVENTIYF	TGTGCCAGCAGCCCCTCGGACCGGGTGGAAAACACCATATATTTT
-	TRBV18	-	17	TRBJ1-5	CASSPPGPAERNQPQHF	TGTGCCAGCTCACCACCGGGGCCAGCGGAACGCAATCAGCCCCAGCATTTT